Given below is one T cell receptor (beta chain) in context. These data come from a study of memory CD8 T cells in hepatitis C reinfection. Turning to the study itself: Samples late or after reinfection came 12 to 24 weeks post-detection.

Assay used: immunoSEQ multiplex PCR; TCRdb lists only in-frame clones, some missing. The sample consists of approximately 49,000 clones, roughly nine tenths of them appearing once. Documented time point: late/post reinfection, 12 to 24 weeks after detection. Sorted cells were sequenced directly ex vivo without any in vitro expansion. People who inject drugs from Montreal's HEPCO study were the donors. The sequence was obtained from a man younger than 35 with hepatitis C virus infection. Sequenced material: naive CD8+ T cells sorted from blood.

The chain's CDR3 is CASRLPEAGTGLHGYTF. The CDR3 bases are TGTGCCAGCCGTCTACCAGAAGCCGGGACAGGGTTACATGGCTACACCTTC. J is TRBJ1-2 and V is TRBV5-4; 9 bases are a match to TRBD1. The CDR3 spans 17 residues. Germline V lookup: CDR1 SGHNT, CDR2 YYREEE (reference sequence). J lost 6 bases, V lost 7 bases, and 19 bases had no gene match.